The sequence of this TCR beta chain was determined in a study of cytomegalovirus exposure and HLA in healthy donors. Study-wide findings and caveats: Cytomegalovirus association was listed for about 180 TCR beta chains. Some highly shared sequence variants likely arose as a pipeline artifact.

The V end was cut by 7 bases, the J end by 2 bases, with 20 bases between. Germline-derived CDR1 and CDR2 are MNHEY and SMNVEV (reference sequence). The CDR3 consists of 16 residues. With 60 Vbeta and 13 Jbeta primers, the PCR was carried out. Clones were read by immunoSEQ multiplex PCR, and TCRdb kept only the in-frame ones, dropping some. The sample lists roughly 130,000 clones, roughly 80% occurring once. As regards this clone: The target antigen is unknown.

The receptor's source is a man aged 35-49 years in good health and CMV-seronegative. The material sequenced was PBMCs. This chain joins TRBV27 and TRBJ1-1; D might be TRBD1 (6 bases). CDR3 sequence (DNA): TGTGCCAGCACACCAGGGGACAATTGGATAAACACTGAAGCTTTCTTT. Its protein product is CASTPGDNWINTEAFF.